The T cell receptor (beta chain) described here comes from a study of radiation and T cells in renal cell carcinoma. Specified time point: baseline pretreatment blood. Indicated treatment: 15 Gy SBRT to primary tumor, nephrectomy 4 weeks later. The table came from immunoSEQ multiplex PCR; TCRdb's copy has only in-frame clones and leaves some out. The sample consists of 90,000 to 95,000 clones, about 79% of them appearing once. V was pared by 4 bases and J by 4 bases, with 19 bases between. Looked up from germline, CDR1 is SGHRS and CDR2 is YFSETQ. There are 16 residues in the CDR3. This receptor was obtained from a man in his 60s with renal cell carcinoma. V and J are TRBV5-1 and TRBJ2-3; a possible D gene is TRBD2 (5 bases). The sample consisted of blood, taken from a patient whose treatment included radiotherapy and nephrectomy. CDR3 amino acids: CASSPRSGYSSDTQYF. CDR3 DNA: TGCGCCAGCAGCCCCCGCTCGGGGTACAGCTCAGATACGCAGTATTTT.